This T cell receptor beta chain was retrieved from a study of T cells in Graves' hyperthyroidism and ophthalmopathy. Points from the study as a whole: Blood samples included most of the expanded thyroid clonotypes exceeding 0.001.

It was RNA transcripts that yielded the amplified TCR beta CDR3 regions. Initially, a first-round RT-PCR of the TCR CDR3 employed the HTBI primer set. MiXCR was run by TCRdb on the multiplex PCR reads, yielding one entry per CDR3 protein. The table lists about 590,000 distinct CDR3 sequences, approximately 14% of them singletons. Lactation, pregnancy, other autoimmune disease or uncontrolled infection excluded patients. Fresh peripheral blood, 8 to 10 ml, was the source of the PBMCs. This clonotype has ten or more counts. The antigen is unknown. CDR1 and CDR2 from the germline V gene are MDHEN and SYDVKM. The V end lost 4 bases, the J end lost 5 bases, and 14 bases lay between the germline ends. CDR3 size: 14 residues.

This receptor was identified in a woman aged 25-40 years with Graves' hyperthyroidism. The sample was blood. The chain has TRBV28 and TRBJ1-2; no definite D call. The CDR3 nucleotides read TGTGCCAGCAGTTCAATCTACCCTGGGTATGGCTACACCTTC. Translated, it gives CASSSIYPGYGYTF.